This T cell receptor beta chain was profiled in a study of CD8 T cells in ankylosing spondylitis. General observations from the study: There was a TCR beta motif, made of eight highly homologous variants, that appeared characteristic of ankylosing spondylitis blood. Significantly higher representation of disease-linked clones was reported for matched ankylosing spondylitis synovial fluid.

The CDR3 is 16 amino acids. Trimming left V 7 bases short and J 4 bases short, with 22 bases between. Per the germline V gene, CDR1 is MNHNS and CDR2 is SASEGT. This clonotype has more than one count but fewer than ten. The antigen remains unidentified. Quantitative 5'-RACE was performed with molecular barcodes, and it yielded the TCR beta libraries. MiXCR, applied by TCRdb to the 5' RACE reads, yields one record per CDR3 protein. The sample lists 250,000 to 350,000 distinct CDR3 sequences, more than 20% seen once, with roughly 3.4% in the top ten. The source material was blood, either unsorted or a sorted T cell fraction (not recorded which). This chain connects TRBV6-1 to TRBJ2-5; tentative D call: TRBD1 (5 bases). This TCR derives from a female donor with ankylosing spondylitis or in good health (not recorded which). CDR3 region: CASTSVGALVAETQYF. The DNA of the CDR3 is TGTGCCAGCACCTCAGTTGGGGCCCTGGTCGCAGAGACCCAGTACTTC.